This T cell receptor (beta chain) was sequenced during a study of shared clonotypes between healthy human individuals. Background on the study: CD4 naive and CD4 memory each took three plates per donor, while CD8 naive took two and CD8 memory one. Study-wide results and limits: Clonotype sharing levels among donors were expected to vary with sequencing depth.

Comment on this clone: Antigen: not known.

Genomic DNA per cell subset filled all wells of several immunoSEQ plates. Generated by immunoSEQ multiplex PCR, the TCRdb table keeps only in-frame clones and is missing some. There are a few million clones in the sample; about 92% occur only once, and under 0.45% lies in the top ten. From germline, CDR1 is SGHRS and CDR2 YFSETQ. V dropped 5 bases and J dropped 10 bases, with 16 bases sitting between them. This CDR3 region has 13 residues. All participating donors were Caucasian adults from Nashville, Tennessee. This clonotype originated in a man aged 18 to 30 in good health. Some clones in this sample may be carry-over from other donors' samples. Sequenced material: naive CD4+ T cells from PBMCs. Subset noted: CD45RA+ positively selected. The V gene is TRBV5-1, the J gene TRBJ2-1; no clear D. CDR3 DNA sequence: TGCGCCAGCAGAGAGCTAGTTGGTCGCGAGCAGTTCTTC. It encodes CASRELVGREQFF.